These T cell receptor beta chains were read from a single sample in a study of OX40 agonist ivuxolimab in advanced cancers. Only in-frame clones appear in the TCRdb table, and some are missing; sequencing was by immunoSEQ multiplex PCR. The sample lists under 50,000 clones; around 79% were seen once. The sample consisted of CD4+ or CD8+ T cells sorted from blood, taken in a trial of the OX40 agonist ivuxolimab. The receptors stem from an adult with an advanced solid tumor such as melanoma, head and neck, liver or kidney cancer. CDR3s include the opening cysteine and the closing phenylalanine or tryptophan. A D gene is named only where the DNA matches it firmly. For some rows the clone size is stated as once, few or many, or as a class when expanded; others skip it.

d_call j_call clone_size v_call cdr3_nt cdr3_aa
. TRBJ2-2 . TRBV7-2 TGTGCCAGCAGAATAACAGGGCACGGGGAGCTGTTTTTT CASRITGHGELFF
. TRBJ1-1 . TRBV7-2 TGTGCCAGCAGCTTCTCCGGGACTCCCACTTGGGCTTTCTTT CASSFSGTPTWAFF
. TRBJ2-5 . TRBV29-1 TGCAGCGTTGAGATGTGGGACGTGGAGACCCAGTACTTC CSVEMWDVETQYF
. TRBJ2-7 . TRBV4-1 TGCGCCAGCAGCCAAGGTTCAGGCAGCCACTACGAGCAGTACTTC CASSQGSGSHYEQYF
. TRBJ1-5 few TRBV2 TGTGCCAGCAGTGTCGAGGGTCTCAATCAGCCCCAGCATTTT CASSVEGLNQPQHF
. TRBJ2-7 . TRBV18 TGTGCCAGCTCACCGCCCGTAGTCGGGGAGCAGTACTTC CASSPPVVGEQYF
. TRBJ2-1 . TRBV5-1 TGCGCCAGCAATATAGGAGGGGGATACAATGAGCAGTTCTTC CASNIGGGYNEQFF
TRBD1 TRBJ2-7 . TRBV7-2 TGTGCCAGCAGCCAAACCGGGACAGTGACGGACGAGCAGTACTTC CASSQTGTVTDEQYF
. TRBJ1-3 . TRBV19 TGTGCCAGTAGTGTGGCGGGGGTCACCTACTCTGGAAACACCATATATTTT CASSVAGVTYSGNTIYF
. TRBJ1-1 once TRBV7-2 TGTGCCAGCAGCTTTCAGGGTTCTGAAGCTTTCTTT CASSFQGSEAFF
. TRBJ2-7 . TRBV30 TGTGCCTGGAGTCCAACAGGGAGTGGGCAGTACTTC CAWSPTGSGQYF
. TRBJ1-5 . TRBV6-6 TGTGCCAGCAGTTACGGACTTTATAGCAATCAGCCCCAGCATTTT CASSYGLYSNQPQHF
. TRBJ1-1 . TRBV15 TGTGCCACCAGCAGAGATCTCGCCGTTTCGACTCAGGGGACTGAAGCTTTCTTT CATSRDLAVSTQGTEAFF
TRBD2 TRBJ2-7 . TRBV18 TGTGCCAGCTCATCCGCGGGGCTAGCGGGAGACCACGAGCAGTACTTC CASSSAGLAGDHEQYF
. TRBJ2-7 few TRBV14 TGTGCCAGCAGTCTACAGGGTGTCGAGCAGTACTTC CASSLQGVEQYF
TRBD1 TRBJ1-2 . TRBV6-4 TGTGCCAGCAGTGCTGAGACAGGGGATTTATATGGCTACACCTTC CASSAETGDLYGYTF
. TRBJ2-5 . TRBV19 TGTGCCAGTACCTCGCGGAACGTCGGGGGACAAGAGACCCAGTACTTC CASTSRNVGGQETQYF
. TRBJ1-1 . TRBV9 TGTGCCAGCAGCCCCAACAAGGGGGAAGCTTTCTTT CASSPNKGEAFF
. TRBJ1-2 . TRBV6-1 TGTGCCAGCATCGAGCGAGGTGAAGTGGATGGCTACACCTTC CASIERGEVDGYTF
. TRBJ1-6 . TRBV9 TGTGCCAGCAGCGCGACAGGCTCCTATAATTCACCCCTCCACTTT CASSATGSYNSPLHF
. TRBJ2-6 . TRBV27 TGTGCCAGCAGCCCGGAGTGGCGGGCCAGCTCTGGGGCCAACGTCCTGACTTTC CASSPEWRASSGANVLTF
TRBD2 TRBJ2-1 . TRBV5-4 TGTGCCAGCAGCTCCTCTAGCGGGAGGGGAAATGAGCAGTTCTTC CASSSSSGRGNEQFF
TRBD1 TRBJ2-2 . TRBV5-4 TGTGCCAGCAGCTGGGGGGACAGGGGGCAGCCCGGGGAGCTGTTTTTT CASSWGDRGQPGELFF
. TRBJ1-1 few TRBV6-6 TGTGCCAGCAGTAACGGGCAGGGGATTGAAGCTTTCTTT CASSNGQGIEAFF
. TRBJ2-5 . TRBV5-1 TGCGCCAGCAGCGGGACGCCGGGACCGGGGGAGACCCAGTACTTC CASSGTPGPGETQYF
TRBD2 TRBJ2-1 . TRBV9 TGTGCCAGCAGCGCGGGACTAGCGGCTTACAATGAGCAGTTCTTC CASSAGLAAYNEQFF
. TRBJ2-7 . TRBV10-1 TGCGCCAGCAGTGAGCCCTCCGGGTCCGTTCAGTACTTC CASSEPSGSVQYF
. TRBJ1-2 . TRBV2 TGTGCCAGCAATCGGGACCATAACTATGGCTACACCTTC CASNRDHNYGYTF
TRBD1 TRBJ1-5 . TRBV6-5 TGTGCCAGCAGTAGGACAGGGGACGGCAATCAGCCCCAGCATTTT CASSRTGDGNQPQHF
. TRBJ1-1 . TRBV5-5 TGTGCCAGCAGCCCCAGGGTATCCGACACTGAAGCTTTCTTT CASSPRVSDTEAFF
. TRBJ2-2 once TRBV5-1 TGCGCCAGCAGCTTGGGAGAGGGCGGGGACACCGGGGAGCTGTTTTTT CASSLGEGGDTGELFF
. TRBJ1-1 few TRBV6-6 TGTGCCAGCAGTTACTCGGCAGGGGAGAGGACTGAAGCTTTCTTT CASSYSAGERTEAFF
. TRBJ2-7 few TRBV6-5 TGTGCCAGCAGAACCTCAGGGGTACCCTACGAGCAGTACTTC CASRTSGVPYEQYF
TRBD2 TRBJ2-7 . TRBV7-8 TGTGCCAGCAGCCCGACCCGCGCGGGAGGGCTCTACGAGCAGTACTTC CASSPTRAGGLYEQYF
. TRBJ1-1 few TRBV10-3 TGTGCCATCGGACGGTTGAACACTGAAGCTTTCTTT CAIGRLNTEAFF
TRBD2 TRBJ2-1 once TRBV7-9 TGTGCCAGCAGCTTTCCGCTAGCGGGGGACTCCTACAATGAGCAGTTCTTC CASSFPLAGDSYNEQFF
. TRBJ2-3 . TRBV19 TGTGCCAGTAGTATCCTAGTCGCAGATACGCAGTATTTT CASSILVADTQYF
. TRBJ1-4 . TRBV6-6 TGTGCCAGCACTCTCGACGGCGAAAAACTGTTTTTT CASTLDGEKLFF
. TRBJ2-1 . TRBV18 TGTGCCAGCTCACCAAGGGATGAGCAGTTCTTC CASSPRDEQFF
TRBD1 TRBJ1-3 . TRBV7-2 TGTGCCAGCAGCCGGGACAGGGGAAACACCATATATTTT CASSRDRGNTIYF